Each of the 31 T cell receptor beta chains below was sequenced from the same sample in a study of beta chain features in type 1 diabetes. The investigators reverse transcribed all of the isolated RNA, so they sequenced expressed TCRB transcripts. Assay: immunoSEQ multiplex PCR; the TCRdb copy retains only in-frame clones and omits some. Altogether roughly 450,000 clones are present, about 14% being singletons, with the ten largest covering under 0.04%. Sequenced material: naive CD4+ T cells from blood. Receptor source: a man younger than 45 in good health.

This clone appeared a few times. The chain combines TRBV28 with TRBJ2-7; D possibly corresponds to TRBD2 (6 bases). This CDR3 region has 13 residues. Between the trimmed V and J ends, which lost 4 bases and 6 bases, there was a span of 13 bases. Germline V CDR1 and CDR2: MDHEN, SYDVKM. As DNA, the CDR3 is TGTGCCAGCAGTTCGGAGGGGCGCCGCGAGCAGTACGTC. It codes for CASSSEGRREQYV.

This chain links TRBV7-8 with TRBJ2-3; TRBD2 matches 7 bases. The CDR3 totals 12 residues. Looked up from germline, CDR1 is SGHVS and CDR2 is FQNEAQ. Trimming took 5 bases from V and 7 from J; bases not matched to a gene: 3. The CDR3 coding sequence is TGTGCCAGCAGCCAACTAGCGAATACGCAGTATTTT. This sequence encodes CASSQLANTQYF.

The CDR3 DNA reads as TGTGCCAGCAGCCCCGGACTTCCTTTCACAGATACGCAGTATTTT. Its translation is CASSPGLPFTDTQYF. This chain links TRBV7-9 with TRBJ2-3; D is possibly TRBD2 (5 bases). This CDR3 is built from 15 residues. Germline V gene sequence: CDR1 SEHNR, CDR2 FQNEAQ (reference sequence). V lost 5 bases and J lost 2, with 14 bases in between.

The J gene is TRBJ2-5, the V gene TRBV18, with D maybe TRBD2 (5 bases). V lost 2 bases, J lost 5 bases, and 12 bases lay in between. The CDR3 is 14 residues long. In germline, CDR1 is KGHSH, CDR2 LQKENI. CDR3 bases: TGTGCCAGCTCACCAGGGTCCGGGATGGAGACCCAGTACTTC. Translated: CASSPGSGMETQYF.

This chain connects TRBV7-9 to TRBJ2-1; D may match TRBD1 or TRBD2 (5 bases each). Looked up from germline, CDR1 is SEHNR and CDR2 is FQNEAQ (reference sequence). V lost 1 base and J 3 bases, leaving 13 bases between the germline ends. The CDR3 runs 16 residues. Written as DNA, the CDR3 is TGTGCCAGCAGCTTAGGGGCAGGGAGTTACTACAATGAGCAGTTCTTC. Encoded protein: CASSLGAGSYYNEQFF.

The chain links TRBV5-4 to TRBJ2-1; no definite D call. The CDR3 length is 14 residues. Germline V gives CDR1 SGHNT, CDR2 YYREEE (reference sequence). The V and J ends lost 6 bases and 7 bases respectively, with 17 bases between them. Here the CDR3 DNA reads TGTGCCAGCAAGTGGACCTCGGTCGATAATGAGCAGTTCTTC. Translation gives CASKWTSVDNEQFF. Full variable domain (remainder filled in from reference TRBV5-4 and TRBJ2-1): ETGVTQSPTHLIKTRGQQVTLRCSSQSGHNTVSWYQQALGQGPQFIFQYYREEENGRGNFPPRFSGLQFPNYSSELNVNALELDDSALYLCASKWTSVDNEQFFGPGTRLTVL.

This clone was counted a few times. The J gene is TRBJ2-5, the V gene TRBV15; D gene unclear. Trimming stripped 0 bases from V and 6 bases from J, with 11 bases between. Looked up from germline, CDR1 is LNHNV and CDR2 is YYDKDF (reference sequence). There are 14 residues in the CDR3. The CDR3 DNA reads TGTGCCACCAGCAGAGAAACGGCCGGGCAGACCCAGTACTTC. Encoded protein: CATSRETAGQTQYF.

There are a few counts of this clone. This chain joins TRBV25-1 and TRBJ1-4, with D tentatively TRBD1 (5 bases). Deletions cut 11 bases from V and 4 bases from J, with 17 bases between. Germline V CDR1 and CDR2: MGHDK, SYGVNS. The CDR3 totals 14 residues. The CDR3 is CAAGGYMGNEKLFF. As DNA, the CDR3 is TGTGCCGCCGGGGGGTACATGGGTAATGAAAAACTGTTTTTT.

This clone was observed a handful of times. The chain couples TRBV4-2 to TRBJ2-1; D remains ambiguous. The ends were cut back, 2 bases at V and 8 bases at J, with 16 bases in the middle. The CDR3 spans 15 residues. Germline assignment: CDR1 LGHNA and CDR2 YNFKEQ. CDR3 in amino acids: CASSQLHGGSDEQFF. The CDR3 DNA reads TGTGCCAGCAGCCAATTACATGGTGGTTCAGATGAGCAGTTCTTC.

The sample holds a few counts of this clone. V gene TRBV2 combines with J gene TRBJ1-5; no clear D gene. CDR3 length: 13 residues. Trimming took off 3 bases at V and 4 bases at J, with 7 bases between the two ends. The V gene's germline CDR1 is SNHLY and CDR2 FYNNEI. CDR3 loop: CASSELNNQPQHF. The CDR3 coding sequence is TGTGCCAGCAGTGAGCTAAATAATCAGCCCCAGCATTTT.

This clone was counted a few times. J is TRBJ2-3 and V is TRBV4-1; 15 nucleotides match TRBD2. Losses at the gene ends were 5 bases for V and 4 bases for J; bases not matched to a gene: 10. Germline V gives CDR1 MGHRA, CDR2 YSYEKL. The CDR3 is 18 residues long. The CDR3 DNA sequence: TGCGCCAGCAGCTTTCGGACTAGCGGGAGGGTGGGAGCAGATACGCAGTATTTT. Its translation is CASSFRTSGRVGADTQYF.

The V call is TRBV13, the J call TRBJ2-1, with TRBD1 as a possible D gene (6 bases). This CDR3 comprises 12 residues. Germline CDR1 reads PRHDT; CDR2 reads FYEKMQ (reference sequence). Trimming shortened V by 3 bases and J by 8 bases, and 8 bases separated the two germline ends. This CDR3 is CASSFRGYEQFF. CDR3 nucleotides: TGTGCCAGCAGCTTCAGGGGTTATGAGCAGTTCTTC. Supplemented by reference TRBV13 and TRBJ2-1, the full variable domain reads AAGVIQSPRHLIKEKRETATLKCYPIPRHDTVYWYQQGPGQDPQFLISFYEKMQSDKGSIPDRFSAQQFSDYHSELNMSSLELGDSALYFCASSFRGYEQFFGPGTRLTVL.

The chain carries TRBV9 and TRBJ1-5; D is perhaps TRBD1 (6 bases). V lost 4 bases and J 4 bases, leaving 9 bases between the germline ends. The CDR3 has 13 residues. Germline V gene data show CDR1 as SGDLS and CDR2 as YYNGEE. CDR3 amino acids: CASSKGQNQPQHF. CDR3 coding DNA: TGTGCCAGCAGCAAGGGACAAAATCAGCCCCAGCATTTT.

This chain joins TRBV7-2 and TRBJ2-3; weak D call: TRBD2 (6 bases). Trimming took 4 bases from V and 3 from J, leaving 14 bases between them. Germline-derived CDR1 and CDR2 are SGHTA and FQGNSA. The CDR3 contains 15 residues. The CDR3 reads CASSSLAAVTDTQYF. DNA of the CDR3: TGTGCCAGCAGCTCACTAGCTGCGGTGACAGATACGCAGTATTTT.

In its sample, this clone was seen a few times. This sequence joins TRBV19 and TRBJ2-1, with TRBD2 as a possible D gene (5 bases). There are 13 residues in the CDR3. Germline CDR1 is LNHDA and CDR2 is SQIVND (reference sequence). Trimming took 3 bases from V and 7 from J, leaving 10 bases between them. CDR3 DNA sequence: TGTGCCAGTAGTATTAAGCGGAATAATGAGCAGTTCTTC. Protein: CASSIKRNNEQFF.

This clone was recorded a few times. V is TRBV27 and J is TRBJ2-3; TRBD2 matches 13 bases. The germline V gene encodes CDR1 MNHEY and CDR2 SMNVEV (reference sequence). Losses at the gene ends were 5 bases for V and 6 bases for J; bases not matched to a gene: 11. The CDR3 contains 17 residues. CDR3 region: CASSLTGLAGWRDTQYF. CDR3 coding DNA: TGTGCCAGCAGTCTGACGGGACTAGCGGGATGGAGGGATACGCAGTATTTT.

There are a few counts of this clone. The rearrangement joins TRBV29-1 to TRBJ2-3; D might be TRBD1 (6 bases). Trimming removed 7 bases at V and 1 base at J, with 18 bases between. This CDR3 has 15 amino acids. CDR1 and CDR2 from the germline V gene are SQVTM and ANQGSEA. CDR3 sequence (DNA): TGCAGCGCGTCAGGGGACGGCCCTGGCACAGATACGCAGTATTTT. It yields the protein CSASGDGPGTDTQYF.

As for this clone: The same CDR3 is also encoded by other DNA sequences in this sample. CDR3 DNA: TGTGCCTGGAGTCTCTTCTCTGGAAACACCATATATTTT. Its translation is CAWSLFSGNTIYF. The rearrangement uses TRBV30 and TRBJ1-3; D remains unclear. This CDR3 has 13 amino acids. V lost 2 bases and J 0 bases, leaving 5 bases between the germline ends. The germline gives CDR1 GTSNPN, CDR2 SVGIG (reference sequence).

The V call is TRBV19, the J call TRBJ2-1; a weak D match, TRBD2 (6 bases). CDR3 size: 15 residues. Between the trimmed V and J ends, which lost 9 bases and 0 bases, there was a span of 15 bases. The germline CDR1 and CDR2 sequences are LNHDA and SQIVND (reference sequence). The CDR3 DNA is TGTGCCAGAACCTTAGCGGAGTACTCCTACAATGAGCAGTTCTTC. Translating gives CARTLAEYSYNEQFF.

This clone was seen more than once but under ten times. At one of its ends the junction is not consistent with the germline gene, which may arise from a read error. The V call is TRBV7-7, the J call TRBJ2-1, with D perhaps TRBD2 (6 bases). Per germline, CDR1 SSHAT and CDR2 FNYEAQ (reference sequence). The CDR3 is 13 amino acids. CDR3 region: CASSKDYNNEQFF. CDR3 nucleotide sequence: TGTGCTAGCAGCAAGGACTATAACAATGAGCAGTTCTTC.

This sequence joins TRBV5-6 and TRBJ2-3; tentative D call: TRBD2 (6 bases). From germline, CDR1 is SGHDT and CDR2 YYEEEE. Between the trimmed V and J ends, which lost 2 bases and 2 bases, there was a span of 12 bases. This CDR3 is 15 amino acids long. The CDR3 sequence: CASSLPWRVTDTQYF. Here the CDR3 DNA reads TGTGCCAGCAGCTTACCTTGGAGGGTCACAGATACGCAGTATTTT.

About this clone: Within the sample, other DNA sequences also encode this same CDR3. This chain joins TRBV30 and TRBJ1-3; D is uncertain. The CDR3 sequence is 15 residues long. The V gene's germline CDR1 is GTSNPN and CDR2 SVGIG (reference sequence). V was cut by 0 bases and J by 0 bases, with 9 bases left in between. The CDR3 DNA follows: TGTGCCTGGAGTGTACGGCGGAGCTCTGGAAACACCATATATTTT. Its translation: CAWSVRRSSGNTIYF. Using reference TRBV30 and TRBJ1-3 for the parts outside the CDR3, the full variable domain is SQTIHQWPATLVQPVGSPLSLECTVEGTSNPNLYWYRQAAGRGLQLLFYSVGIGQISSEVPQNLSASRPQDRQFILSSKKLLLSDSGFYLCAWSVRRSSGNTIYFGEGSWLTVV.

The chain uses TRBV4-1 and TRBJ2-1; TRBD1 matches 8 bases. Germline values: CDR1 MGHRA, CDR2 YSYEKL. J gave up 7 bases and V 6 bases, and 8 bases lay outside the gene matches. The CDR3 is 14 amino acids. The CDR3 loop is CASRGIQGVNEQFF. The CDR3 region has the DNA TGCGCCAGCAGGGGGATACAGGGGGTTAATGAGCAGTTCTTC.

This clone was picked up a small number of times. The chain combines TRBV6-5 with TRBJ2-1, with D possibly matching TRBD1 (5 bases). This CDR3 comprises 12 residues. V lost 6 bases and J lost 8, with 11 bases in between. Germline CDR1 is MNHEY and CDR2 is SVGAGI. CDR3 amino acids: CASSRTGDEQFF. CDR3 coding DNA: TGTGCCAGCAGCCGAACAGGCGATGAGCAGTTCTTC.

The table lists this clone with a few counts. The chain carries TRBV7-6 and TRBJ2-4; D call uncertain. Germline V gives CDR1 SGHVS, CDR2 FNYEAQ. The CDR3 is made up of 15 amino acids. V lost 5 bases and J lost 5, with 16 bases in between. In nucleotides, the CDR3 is TGTGCCAGCAGCCCCAGCATACGGTGGGAAAACATTCAGTACTTC. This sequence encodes CASSPSIRWENIQYF.

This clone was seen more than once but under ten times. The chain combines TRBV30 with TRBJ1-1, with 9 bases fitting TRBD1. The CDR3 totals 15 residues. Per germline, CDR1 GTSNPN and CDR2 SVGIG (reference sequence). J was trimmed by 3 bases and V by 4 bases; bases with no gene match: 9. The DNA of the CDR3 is TGTGCCTGGACTGCCGGGACAGGGTTGCACACTGAAGCTTTCTTT. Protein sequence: CAWTAGTGLHTEAFF. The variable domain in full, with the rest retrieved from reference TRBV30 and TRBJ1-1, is SQTIHQWPATLVQPVGSPLSLECTVEGTSNPNLYWYRQAAGRGLQLLFYSVGIGQISSEVPQNLSASRPQDRQFILSSKKLLLSDSGFYLCAWTAGTGLHTEAFFGQGTRLTVV.

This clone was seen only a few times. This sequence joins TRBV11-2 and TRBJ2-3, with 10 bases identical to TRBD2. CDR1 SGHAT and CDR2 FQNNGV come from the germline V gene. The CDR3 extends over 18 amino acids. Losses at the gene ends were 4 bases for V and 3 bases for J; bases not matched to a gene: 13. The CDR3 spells CASSSRVPGLAKTDTQYF. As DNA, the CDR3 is TGTGCCAGCAGCTCAAGGGTACCGGGACTAGCGAAAACAGATACGCAGTATTTT.

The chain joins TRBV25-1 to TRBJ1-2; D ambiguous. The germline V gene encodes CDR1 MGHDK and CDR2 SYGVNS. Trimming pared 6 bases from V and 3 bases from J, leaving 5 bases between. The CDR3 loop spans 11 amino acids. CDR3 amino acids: CASSVDYGYTF. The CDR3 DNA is TGTGCCAGCAGCGTGGACTATGGCTACACCTTC.

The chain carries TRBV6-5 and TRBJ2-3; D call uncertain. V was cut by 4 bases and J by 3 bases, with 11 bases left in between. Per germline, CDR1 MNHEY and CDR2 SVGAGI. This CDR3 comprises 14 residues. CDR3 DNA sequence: TGTGCCAGCAGTTTTCCCGGTAGAACAGATACGCAGTATTTT. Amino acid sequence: CASSFPGRTDTQYF.

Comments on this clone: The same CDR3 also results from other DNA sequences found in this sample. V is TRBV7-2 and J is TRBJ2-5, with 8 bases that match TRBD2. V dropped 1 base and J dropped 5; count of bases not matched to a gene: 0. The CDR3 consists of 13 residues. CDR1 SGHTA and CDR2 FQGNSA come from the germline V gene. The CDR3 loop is CASSLGLAETQYF. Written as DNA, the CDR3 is TGTGCCAGCAGCTTAGGACTAGCGGAGACCCAGTACTTC. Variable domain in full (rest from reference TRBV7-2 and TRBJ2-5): GAGVSQSPSNKVTEKGKDVELRCDPISGHTALYWYRQSLGQGLEFLIYFQGNSAPDKSGLPSDRFSAERTGGSVSTLTIQRTQQEDSAVYLCASSLGLAETQYFGPGTRLLVL.

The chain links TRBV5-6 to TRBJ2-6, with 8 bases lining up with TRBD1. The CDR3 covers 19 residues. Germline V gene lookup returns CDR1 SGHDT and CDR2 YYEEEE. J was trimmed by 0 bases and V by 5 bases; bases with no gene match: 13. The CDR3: CASSSDRVYSFSGANVLTF. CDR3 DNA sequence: TGTGCCAGCAGTTCGGACAGGGTTTACTCCTTCTCTGGGGCCAACGTCCTGACTTTC.